These T cell receptor beta chains were read from a single sample in a study of beta chain features in type 1 diabetes. Measured with immunoSEQ multiplex PCR; TCRdb has only the in-frame clones, and not every one. The sample consists of around 500,000 clones, around 28% of them appearing once. The sample was naive CD4+ T cells from blood. Source of these receptors: a man aged 18 to 29 in good health. CDR3s include the opening cysteine and the closing phenylalanine or tryptophan. The D gene is left open where the match is weak. Clone size is not always given. Where it is, it says once, few, many or a class for expanded clones.

d_call,v_call,j_call,clone_size,cdr3_aa,cdr3_nt
NA,TRBV4-1,TRBJ2-7,few,CASSHYWTGWEQYF,TGCGCCAGCAGCCATTACTGGACTGGCTGGGAGCAGTACTTC
NA,TRBV11-2,TRBJ1-1,NA,CASARTRGASEAFF,TGTGCCAGCGCCAGGACAAGGGGGGCATCCGAAGCTTTCTTT
NA,TRBV30,TRBJ2-7,NA,CAWSGLVEQYF,TGTGCCTGGAGTGGGCTTGTGGAGCAGTACTTC
NA,TRBV5-6,TRBJ2-5,once,CASSSPSVRGETQYF,TGTGCCAGCAGCTCCCCTAGCGTACGCGGGGAGACCCAGTACTTC
TRBD2,TRBV10-3,TRBJ2-1,few,CAITSGSSYNEQFF,TGTGCCATCACAAGCGGGAGCTCCTACAATGAGCAGTTCTTC
TRBD2,TRBV28,TRBJ2-4,few,CASSQPPVSRGVKNIQYF,TGTGCCAGCAGCCAACCCCCCGTCAGCCGGGGGGTCAAAAACATTCAGTACTTC
NA,TRBV6-4,TRBJ2-1,NA,CASSDSVSAEQFF,TGTGCCAGCAGTGACTCCGTGTCCGCTGAGCAGTTCTTC
NA,TRBV30,TRBJ2-7,NA,CAWSHSRFSYEQYF,TGTGCCTGGAGCCACTCCCGATTCTCCTACGAGCAGTACTTC
TRBD2,TRBV30,TRBJ2-2,few,CAWNGLATGELFF,TGTGCCTGGAATGGACTAGCGACCGGGGAGCTGTTTTTT
TRBD2,TRBV4-3,TRBJ2-1,NA,CASSQALAEGYNEQFF,TGCGCCAGCAGCCAGGCACTAGCGGAGGGTTACAATGAGCAGTTCTTC
TRBD2,TRBV9,TRBJ2-3,NA,CASSPIAGVNTQYF,TGTGCCAGCAGCCCCATAGCGGGAGTGAATACGCAGTATTTT
NA,TRBV30,TRBJ1-1,NA,CAWSGGMNTEAFF,TGTGCCTGGAGTGGGGGGATGAACACTGAAGCTTTCTTT
NA,TRBV15,TRBJ1-4,NA,CATSRDPAGFGKLFF,TGTGCCACCAGCAGAGATCCCGCAGGGTTCGGTAAACTGTTTTTT
TRBD1,TRBV28,TRBJ1-4,NA,CASSPRGEEEKLFF,TGTGCCAGCAGTCCCAGGGGGGAGGAGGAAAAACTGTTTTTT
TRBD2,TRBV6-6,TRBJ2-7,NA,CASSHLAGYEQYF,TGTGCCAGCAGCCACCTAGCGGGGTACGAGCAGTACTTC
TRBD2,TRBV2,TRBJ2-5,NA,CASSPAGGGLETQYF,TGTGCCAGCAGCCCCGCGGGGGGTGGGTTAGAGACCCAGTACTTC
NA,TRBV29-1,TRBJ1-5,NA,CSATLDSSVNQPQHF,TGCAGCGCCACCCTGGACAGCAGCGTAAATCAGCCCCAGCATTTT
NA,TRBV5-1,TRBJ1-3,few,CASSPGPRALSGNTIYF,TGCGCCAGCAGCCCAGGACCCAGGGCGCTCTCTGGAAACACCATATATTTT